This T cell receptor beta chain was found in a study of OX40 agonist ivuxolimab in advanced cancers. Study context: Each dose-escalation patient presented with hepatocellular carcinoma, melanoma, renal cell or head and neck cancer. One patient with hepatocellular carcinoma and two with cutaneous melanoma, three in all, had partial responses.

With 4 bases clipped from V and 0 bases from J, the junction kept 9 bases outside the gene matches. The CDR3 extends over 17 amino acids. Germline V lookup: CDR1 LGHNA, CDR2 YSLEER. Measured with immunoSEQ multiplex PCR; TCRdb has only the in-frame clones, and not every one. Seen here are roughly 67,000 clones, 80% to 85% observed once, and the top ten hold 9.5% to 13%. The sequence was collected from an adult with an advanced solid tumor such as melanoma, head and neck, liver or kidney cancer. The sequencing used CD4+ or CD8+ T cells sorted from blood, collected in a trial of the OX40 agonist ivuxolimab. The genes are TRBV4-3 and TRBJ2-4, with 7 bases identical to TRBD2. The CDR3 region has the DNA TGCGCCAGCAGCCCTGGGAGGGATTCTAAAGCCAAAAACATTCAGTACTTC. This encodes CASSPGRDSKAKNIQYF.